The rows below give T cell receptor beta chains drawn from one sample of a study of early T cells in non-severe SARS-CoV-2 infection. In TCRdb, the 5' RACE reads were re-called with MiXCR into one record per CDR3 protein. Of roughly 47,000 distinct CDR3 sequences in the sample, around a quarter were seen once. The sample consisted of whole blood, taken at baseline. The receptor source for this set is an adult who was a healthcare worker with PCR-confirmed SARS-CoV-2 infection or an uninfected control (not recorded which). CDR3s include the opening cysteine and the closing phenylalanine or tryptophan. Fields, in order: V gene, D gene, clone size, J gene, CDR3 protein, CDR3 DNA. A D gene is named only where the DNA matches it firmly. The listing skips clone size in some rows; elsewhere it reads once, few, many or a size class.

>TRBV12-3/TRBV12-4|-|few|TRBJ1-6
CASSLRREGSPLHF
TGTGCCAGCAGTTTGCGAAGGGAAGGATCACCCCTCCACTTT
>TRBV6-2/TRBV6-3|-|few|TRBJ1-5
CASSYEAGVRPQHF
TGTGCCAGCAGTTATGAGGCAGGCGTGAGGCCCCAGCATTTT
>TRBV20-1|TRBD1|-|TRBJ1-5
CSASAYRGTGNQPQHF
TGCAGTGCTAGTGCTTACCGCGGGACAGGGAATCAGCCCCAGCATTTT
>TRBV12-3/TRBV12-4|TRBD1|few|TRBJ2-5
CASRPTGWETQYF
TGTGCCAGCAGGCCGACAGGGTGGGAGACCCAGTACTTC
>TRBV6-1|-|-|TRBJ2-7
CASRRGQTYEQYF
TGTGCCAGCAGACGGGGGCAGACCTACGAGCAGTACTTC
>TRBV20-1|TRBD1|-|TRBJ2-7
CSATGTGSSYEQYF
TGCAGTGCTACCGGGACAGGGAGCTCCTACGAGCAGTACTTC
>TRBV7-3|TRBD1|few|TRBJ1-2
CASSPGTGYGYTF
TGTGCCAGCAGCCCCGGGACAGGCTATGGCTACACCTTC
>TRBV9|TRBD2|-|TRBJ2-2
CASSVSGGQTGELFF
TGTGCCAGCAGCGTAAGCGGGGGGCAAACCGGGGAGCTGTTTTTT
>TRBV12-3/TRBV12-4|-|-|TRBJ1-5
CASSLWGDQPQHF
TGTGCCAGCAGTTTATGGGGGGATCAGCCCCAGCATTTT
>TRBV29-1|-|few|TRBJ2-7
CSVVQVNYEQYF
TGCAGCGTTGTACAGGTTAATTACGAGCAGTACTTC
>TRBV29-1|TRBD2|few|TRBJ2-1
CSVNGLAGSVEQFF
TGCAGCGTTAACGGACTAGCGGGGTCCGTTGAGCAGTTCTTC
>TRBV24-1|-|-|TRBJ2-7
CATSDGGHEQYF
TGTGCCACCAGTGACGGGGGCCACGAGCAGTACTTC
>TRBV19|TRBD2|-|TRBJ2-3
CASSRGVAPAQYF
TGTGCCAGCTCGCGGGGGGTTGCCCCTGCGCAGTATTTT
>TRBV20-1|-|-|TRBJ1-6
CSAKADPFTLHF
TGCAGTGCTAAGGCGGATCCTTTCACCCTCCACTTT
>TRBV6-6|TRBD1|-|TRBJ1-1
CASSRSTGNEAFF
TGTGCCAGCAGCCGATCGACAGGGAACGAAGCTTTCTTT
>TRBV29-1|TRBD2|few|TRBJ2-3
CSVGEWTSGAGDTQYF
TGCAGCGTTGGGGAGTGGACTAGCGGGGCCGGAGATACGCAGTATTTT
>TRBV13|TRBD1|many|TRBJ2-7
CASRDRGTYEQYF
TGTGCCAGCAGGGACAGGGGGACGTACGAGCAGTACTTC
>TRBV29-1|-|few|TRBJ2-4
CSVVGGRQGADIQYF
TGCAGCGTTGTTGGGGGCCGGCAGGGAGCGGACATTCAGTACTTC
>TRBV7-2|-|-|TRBJ2-2
CASSPPGRQSTGELFF
TGTGCCAGCAGCCCACCAGGGCGTCAGAGCACCGGGGAGCTGTTTTTT
>TRBV6-2/TRBV6-3|-|-|TRBJ2-5
CASSYTRTGLQETQYF
TGTGCCAGCAGTTACACCCGAACAGGACTACAAGAGACCCAGTACTTC
>TRBV5-6|-|few|TRBJ2-2
CASSFRGLTDTGELFF
TGTGCCAGCAGCTTTCGCGGACTGACAGACACCGGGGAGCTGTTTTTT
>TRBV11-2|-|-|TRBJ2-5
CASSYRQNPQETQYF
TGTGCCAGCAGCTACCGACAGAACCCCCAAGAGACCCAGTACTTC
>TRBV29-1|-|-|TRBJ2-1
CSVDFSYNEQFF
TGCAGCGTTGATTTTAGCTACAATGAGCAGTTCTTC
>TRBV11-2|-|few|TRBJ2-7
CASSKTPDEQYF
TGTGCCAGCAGCAAGACGCCGGACGAGCAGTACTTC
>TRBV20-1|TRBD2|few|TRBJ2-5
CSAFSGTSGEETQYF
TGCAGTGCTTTCTCCGGGACTAGCGGGGAAGAGACCCAGTACTTC
>TRBV3-1|-|-|TRBJ2-7
CASSRNRGGEQYF
TGTGCCAGCAGCCGGAACAGGGGGGGTGAGCAGTACTTC
>TRBV11-2|-|few|TRBJ2-7
CASSPPLGAKSYEQYF
TGTGCCAGCAGCCCCCCCCTGGGGGCCAAGTCCTACGAGCAGTACTTC
>TRBV5-1|-|-|TRBJ2-7
CASSLSQGPGEQYF
TGCGCCAGCAGCTTATCTCAGGGGCCTGGCGAGCAGTACTTC
>TRBV7-9|-|few|TRBJ2-3
CASSLLGPDTQYF
TGTGCCAGCAGCTTACTGGGTCCAGATACGCAGTATTTT
>TRBV19|-|few|TRBJ2-6
CASSKQRANVLTF
TGTGCCAGTAGTAAACAGCGGGCCAACGTCCTGACTTTC